This T cell receptor (beta chain) came from a study of blood T cell repertoires in COVID-19 (TCRdb year 2020). The study in broad terms: The collaborator samples originated in the United States, Italy and Spain and spanned the acute and convalescent phases of COVID-19. The dataset comprised deeply sampled blood TCRbeta repertoires from subjects exposed to, actively infected with, or recovered from COVID-19. Where available, HLA class I and class II types were taken from metadata supplied by the sample provider and were not determined by assay-based typing. Nearly every sample came with metadata listing a de-identified subject ID, COVID-19 status, age in years and sex. The repertoires were made available in a free public database intended to serve as a resource for research on the immune response to SARS-CoV-2. The material from the prospective study consisted of cDNA or gDNA derived from T cells, B-cell-depleted T cells, or PBMCs. The samples were drawn from two sources: the first 160 participants of the ongoing ImmuneRACE study, and some 1,300 subjects contributed by 6 global collaborators. Points the paper makes about the study in general: The quantity of clinical and demographic metadata differed by source and by participant and was supplied without curation.

TCRbeta CDR3 regions were amplified from genomic DNA using the immunoSEQ Assay, a bias-controlled multiplex PCR. From the authors' description of their analysis: Nucleated cell counts per sample were estimated from amplification of reference gene primers within the assay. To quantify the absolute abundance of each unique TCRbeta CDR3 rearrangement, sequence reads were collapsed and filtered. For each sample, productive Simpson clonality was calculated as the square root of Simpson's diversity index over productive rearrangements. As stored in TCRdb, this immuneACCESS dataset retains in-frame rearrangements with V and J assigned. A fraction of the clones does not appear; measured against another copy, unresolved V genes explain less than half of the discrepancy, and the remainder lacks a known reason. Clone size and the V and J calls come from that table; the DNA yielded D and trimming. Recorded for this sample are 200,000 to 250,000 clones; about 84% of them occurred a single time. The top ten constitute over 6.5% of the sample.

As for this clone: Its antigen remains unidentified. No much larger clone is present one base from it, and per-base qualities are unavailable.

The V end gives up 6 bases and the J end 6 bases, leaving 11 bases in the junction not matched to a gene. In the germline V gene, CDR1 corresponds to SNHLY and CDR2 to FYNNEI. The CDR3 spans 15 residues, from the cysteine through the phenylalanine. Only the CDR3 part of the read is kept: 45 bases, read in frame from the first base. In Seattle, one collaborating source enrolled patients while the infection was active and tracked those patients longitudinally over the course of disease. Collaborating institutions collected whole blood in K2EDTA tubes following their own protocols. For TCRbeta analysis, collaborators shipped samples in one of three forms: frozen whole blood, isolated PBMCs, or DNA extracted from either of those sample types.

Sequenced sample: peripheral blood. The sequence links TRBV2 to TRBJ1-2, and 9 bases in between align with TRBD1. The clonotype originates from a woman over 75 with COVID-19, enrolled during active disease. CDR3 region: CASRQAGTGTDGYTF. The nucleotides read TGTGCCAGCAGGCAGGCCGGGACAGGGACCGATGGCTACACCTTC.